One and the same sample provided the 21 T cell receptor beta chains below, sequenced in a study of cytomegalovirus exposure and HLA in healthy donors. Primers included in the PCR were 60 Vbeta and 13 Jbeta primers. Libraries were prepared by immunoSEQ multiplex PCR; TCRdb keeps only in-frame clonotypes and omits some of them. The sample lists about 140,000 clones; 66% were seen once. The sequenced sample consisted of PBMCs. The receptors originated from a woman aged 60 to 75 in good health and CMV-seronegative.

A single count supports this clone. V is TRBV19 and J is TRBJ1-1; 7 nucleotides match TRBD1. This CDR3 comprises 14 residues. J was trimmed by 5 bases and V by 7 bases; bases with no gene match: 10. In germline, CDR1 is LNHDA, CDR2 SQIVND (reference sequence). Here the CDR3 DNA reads TGTGCCAGTAAACGGCGGCAGGGGGGAACTGAAGCTTTCTTT. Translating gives CASKRRQGGTEAFF.

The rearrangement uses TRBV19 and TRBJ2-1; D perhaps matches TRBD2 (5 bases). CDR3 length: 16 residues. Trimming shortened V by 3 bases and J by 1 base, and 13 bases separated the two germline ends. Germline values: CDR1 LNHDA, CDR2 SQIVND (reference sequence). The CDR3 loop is CASSMSRGPSYNEQFF. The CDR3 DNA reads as TGTGCCAGTAGTATGAGTCGCGGGCCGTCCTACAATGAGCAGTTCTTC. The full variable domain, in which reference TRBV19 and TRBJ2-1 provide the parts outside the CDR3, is DGGITQSPKYLFRKEGQNVTLSCEQNLNHDAMYWYRQDPGQGLRLIYYSQIVNDFQKGDIAEGYSVSREKKESFPLTVTSAQKNPTAFYLCASSMSRGPSYNEQFFGPGTRLTVL.

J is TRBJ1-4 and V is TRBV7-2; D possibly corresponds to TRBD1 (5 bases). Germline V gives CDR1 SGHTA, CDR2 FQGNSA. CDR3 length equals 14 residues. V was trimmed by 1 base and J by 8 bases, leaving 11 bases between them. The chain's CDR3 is CASSLGQGREKLFF. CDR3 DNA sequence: TGTGCCAGCAGCTTAGGGCAGGGAAGGGAAAAACTGTTTTTT.

The CDR3 bases are TGTGCCAGAAGGGGGCTTGGGGAAGCTTTCTTT. Protein sequence: CARRGLGEAFF. This sequence joins TRBV6-4 and TRBJ1-1; 7 bases agree with TRBD1. With V trimmed by 9 bases and J by 8 bases, 6 bases remained unmatched. CDR1 is MRHNA, CDR2 SNTAGT, per germline. This CDR3 region has 11 residues.

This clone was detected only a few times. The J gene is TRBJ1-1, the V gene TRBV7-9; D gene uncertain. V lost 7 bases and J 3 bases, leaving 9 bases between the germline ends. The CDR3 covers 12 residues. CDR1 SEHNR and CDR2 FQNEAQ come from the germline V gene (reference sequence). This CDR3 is CASTLIDTEAFF. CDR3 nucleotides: TGTGCCAGCACCCTAATTGACACTGAAGCTTTCTTT.

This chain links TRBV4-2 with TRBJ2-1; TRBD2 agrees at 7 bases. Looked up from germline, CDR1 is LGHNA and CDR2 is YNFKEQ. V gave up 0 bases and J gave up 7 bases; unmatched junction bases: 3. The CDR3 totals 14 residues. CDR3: CASSQEARGNEQFF. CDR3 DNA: TGTGCCAGCAGCCAAGAAGCGCGGGGGAATGAGCAGTTCTTC.

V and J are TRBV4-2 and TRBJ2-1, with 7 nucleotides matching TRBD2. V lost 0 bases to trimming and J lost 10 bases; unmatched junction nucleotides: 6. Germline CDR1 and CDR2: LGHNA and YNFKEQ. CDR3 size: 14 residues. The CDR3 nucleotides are TGTGCCAGCAGCCAAGACCCGAGCGGGACGGAGCAGTTCTTC. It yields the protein CASSQDPSGTEQFF.

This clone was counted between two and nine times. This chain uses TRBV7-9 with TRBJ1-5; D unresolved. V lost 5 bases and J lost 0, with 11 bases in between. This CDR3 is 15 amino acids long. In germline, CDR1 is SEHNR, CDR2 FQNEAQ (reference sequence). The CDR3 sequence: CASSRGENSNQPQHF. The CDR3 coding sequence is TGTGCCAGCAGCCGAGGAGAGAATAGCAATCAGCCCCAGCATTTT.

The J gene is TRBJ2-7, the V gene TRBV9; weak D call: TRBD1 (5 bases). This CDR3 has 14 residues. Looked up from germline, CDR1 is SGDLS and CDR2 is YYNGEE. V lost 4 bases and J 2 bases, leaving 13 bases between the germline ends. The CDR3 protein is CASSPQVSPYEQYF. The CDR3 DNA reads TGTGCCAGCAGCCCACAGGTTTCACCCTACGAGCAGTACTTC.

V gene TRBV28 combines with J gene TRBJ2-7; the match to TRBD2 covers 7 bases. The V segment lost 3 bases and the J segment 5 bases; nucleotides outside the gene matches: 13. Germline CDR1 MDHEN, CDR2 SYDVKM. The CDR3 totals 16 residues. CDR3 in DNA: TGTGCCAGCAGTTTTTTCTCGCGGGGGAACGGCCACGAGCAGTACTTC. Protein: CASSFFSRGNGHEQYF.

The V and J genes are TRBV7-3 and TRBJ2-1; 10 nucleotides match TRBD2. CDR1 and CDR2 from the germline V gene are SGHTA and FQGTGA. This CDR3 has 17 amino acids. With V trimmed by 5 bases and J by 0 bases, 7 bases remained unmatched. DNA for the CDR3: TGTGCCAGCAGCCCGACTAGCGGGTGGGGCTCCTACAATGAGCAGTTCTTC. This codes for CASSPTSGWGSYNEQFF.

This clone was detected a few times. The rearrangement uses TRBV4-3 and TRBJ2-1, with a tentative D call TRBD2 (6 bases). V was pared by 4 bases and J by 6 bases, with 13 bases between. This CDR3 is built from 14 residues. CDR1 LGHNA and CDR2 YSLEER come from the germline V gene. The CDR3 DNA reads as TGCGCCAGCAGCCTCGGAGGGAGCGCCAATGAGCAGTTCTTC. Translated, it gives CASSLGGSANEQFF.

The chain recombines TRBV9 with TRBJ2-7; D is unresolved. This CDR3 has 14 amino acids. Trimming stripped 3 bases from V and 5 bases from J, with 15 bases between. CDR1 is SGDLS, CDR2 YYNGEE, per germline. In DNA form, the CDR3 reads TGTGCCAGCAGCGGACCTAGTGAGGCCGACGAGCAGTACTTC. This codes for CASSGPSEADEQYF.

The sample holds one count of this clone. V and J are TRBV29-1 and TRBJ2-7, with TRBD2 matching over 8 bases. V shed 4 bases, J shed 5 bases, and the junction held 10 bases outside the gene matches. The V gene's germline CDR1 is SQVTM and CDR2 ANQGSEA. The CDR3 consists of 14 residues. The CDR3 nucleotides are TGCAGCGTTGTCCGGGGGGGACTAATCGACGAGCAGTACTTC. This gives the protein CSVVRGGLIDEQYF.

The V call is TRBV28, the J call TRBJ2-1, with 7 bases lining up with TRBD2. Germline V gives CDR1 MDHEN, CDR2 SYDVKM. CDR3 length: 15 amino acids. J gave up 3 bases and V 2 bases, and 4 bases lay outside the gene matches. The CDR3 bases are TGTGCCAGCAGTTTAGTGGCTAGCGGCTACAATGAGCAGTTCTTC. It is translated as CASSLVASGYNEQFF.

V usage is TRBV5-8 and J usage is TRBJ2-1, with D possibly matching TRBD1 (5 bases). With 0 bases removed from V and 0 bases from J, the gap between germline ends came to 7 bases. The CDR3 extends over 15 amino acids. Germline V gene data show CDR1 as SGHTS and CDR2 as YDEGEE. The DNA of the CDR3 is TGTGCCAGCAGCTTGGGGGGCCGCTCCTACAATGAGCAGTTCTTC. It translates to CASSLGGRSYNEQFF.

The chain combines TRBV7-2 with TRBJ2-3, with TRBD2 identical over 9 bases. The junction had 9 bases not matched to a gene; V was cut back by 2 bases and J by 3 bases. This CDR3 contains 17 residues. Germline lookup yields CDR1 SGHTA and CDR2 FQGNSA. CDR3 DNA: TGTGCCAGCAGCTTAAGGTGGCGGGAGGGCATGACAGATACGCAGTATTTT. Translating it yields CASSLRWREGMTDTQYF.

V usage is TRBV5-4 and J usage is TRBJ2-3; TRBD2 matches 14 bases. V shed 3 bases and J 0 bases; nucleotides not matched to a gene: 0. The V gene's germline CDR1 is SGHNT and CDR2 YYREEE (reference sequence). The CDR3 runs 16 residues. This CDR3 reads CASSWTSGGSTDTQYF. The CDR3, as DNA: TGTGCCAGCAGCTGGACTAGCGGGGGGAGCACAGATACGCAGTATTTT.

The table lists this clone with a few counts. CDR3 sequence reads: CASSKGRREAYNEQFF. CDR3 nucleotides: TGTGCCAGCAGCAAAGGCAGGCGGGAAGCTTACAATGAGCAGTTCTTC. V and J are TRBV21-1 and TRBJ2-1; the listed D gene, TRBD2, was not tested against the DNA. TRBV21-1 is annotated as a pseudogene. The CDR3 is 16 residues long.

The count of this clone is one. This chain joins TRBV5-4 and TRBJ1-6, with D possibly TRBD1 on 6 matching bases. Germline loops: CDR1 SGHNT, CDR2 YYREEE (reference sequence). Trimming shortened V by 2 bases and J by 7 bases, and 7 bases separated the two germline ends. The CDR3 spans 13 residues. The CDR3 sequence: CASSLQGNSPLHF. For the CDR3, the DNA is TGTGCCAGCAGCTTACAGGGAAATTCACCCCTCCACTTT.

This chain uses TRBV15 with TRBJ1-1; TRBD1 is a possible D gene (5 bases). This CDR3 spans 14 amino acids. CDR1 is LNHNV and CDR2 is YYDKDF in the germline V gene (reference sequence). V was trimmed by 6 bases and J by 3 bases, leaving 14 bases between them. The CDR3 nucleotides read TGTGCCACCAGGAGAAGGGGCTGGGACACTGAAGCTTTCTTT. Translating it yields CATRRRGWDTEAFF.